Sequencing of this T cell receptor beta chain was carried out in a study of T cell repertoires in cytomegalovirus infection. The overall study: Matching HLA type, along with CMV infection, was indicated by public TCR beta signatures. General study results and limits: People with CMV and the relevant HLA were identified by cumulative public TCR beta family frequency. The response measured ex vivo was dominated by TCR beta clonotypes (HLA-C-restricted and CMV-specific).

TCRdb reprocessed the reads via MiXCR and lists one record per CDR3 protein. The table records under 300,000 distinct CDR3 sequences, 20% to 25% of them present only once. The CDR3 has 14 amino acids. CDR1 and CDR2 (germline): LGHNT, FRNRAP. Points on this clonotype: Its cognate antigen is unknown. One junction end does not reproduce the germline sequence, and a read error may be involved.

V usage is TRBV12-5 and J usage is TRBJ2-1; TRBD1 agrees at 7 bases. The sample in question was cultured PBMCs, obtained from culture after CMV antigen stimulation. This TCR was sampled from a human donor in good health (CMV status not recorded). Some clones in this sample may be carry-over from other donors' samples. The CDR3 nucleotides read TGTGCTAGTGGTTTGCAGCCGGTACAGGGGAACGCAATCTTC. Its translation is CASGLQPVQGNAIF.